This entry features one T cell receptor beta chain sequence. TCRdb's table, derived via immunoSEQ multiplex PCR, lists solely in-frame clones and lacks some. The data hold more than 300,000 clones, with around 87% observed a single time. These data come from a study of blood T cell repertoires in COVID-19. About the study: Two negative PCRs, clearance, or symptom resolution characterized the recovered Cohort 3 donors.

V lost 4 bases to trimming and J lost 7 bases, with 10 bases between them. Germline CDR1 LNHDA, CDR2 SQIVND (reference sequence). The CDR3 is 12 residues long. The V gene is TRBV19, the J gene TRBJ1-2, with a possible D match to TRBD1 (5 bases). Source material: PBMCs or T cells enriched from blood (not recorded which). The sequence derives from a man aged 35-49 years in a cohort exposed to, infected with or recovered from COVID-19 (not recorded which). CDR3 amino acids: CASSNQGGGYTF. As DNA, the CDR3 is TGTGCCAGTAGTAACCAGGGAGGTGGCTACACCTTC.